What follows is one TCR beta chain and its context. V lost 3 bases and J 0 bases, leaving 12 bases between the germline ends. The CDR3 contains 16 residues. Germline-derived CDR1 and CDR2 are SNHLY and FYNNEI. This sample was taken from a study of blood T cell repertoires in COVID-19. Across the study: In each case, the material was cDNA or gDNA derived from T cells, B-cell-depleted T cells, or PBMCs.

Repertoires were generated with immunoSEQ multiplex PCR, while TCRdb's copy carries only in-frame clones and drops some. The data hold about 66,000 clones, with over 85% observed a single time. Sequencing used peripheral blood. This clonotype originated in a man in his 60s with acute or convalescent COVID-19. The V gene is TRBV2, the J gene TRBJ1-5; D unclear. The CDR3 sequence is CASSESGLYSNQPQHF. The CDR3 region has the DNA TGTGCCAGCAGTGAGAGCGGCCTTTATAGCAATCAGCCCCAGCATTTT.